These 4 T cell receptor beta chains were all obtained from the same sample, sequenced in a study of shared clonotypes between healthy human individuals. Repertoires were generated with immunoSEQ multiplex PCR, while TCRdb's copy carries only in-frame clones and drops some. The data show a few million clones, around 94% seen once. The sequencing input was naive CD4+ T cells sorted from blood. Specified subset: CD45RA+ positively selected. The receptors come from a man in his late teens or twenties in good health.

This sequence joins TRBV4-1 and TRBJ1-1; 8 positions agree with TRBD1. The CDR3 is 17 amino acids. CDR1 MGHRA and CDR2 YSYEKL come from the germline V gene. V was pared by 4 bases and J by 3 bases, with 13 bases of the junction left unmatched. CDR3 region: CASSLGGRGRTDTEAFF. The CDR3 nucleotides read TGCGCCAGCAGCCTCGGGGGCAGGGGGCGTACGGACACTGAAGCTTTCTTT.

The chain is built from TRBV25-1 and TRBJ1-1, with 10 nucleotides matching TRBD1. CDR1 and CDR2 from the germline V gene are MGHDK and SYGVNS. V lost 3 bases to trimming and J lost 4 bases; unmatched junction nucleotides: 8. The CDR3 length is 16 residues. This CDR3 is CASSDSRTGGATEAFF. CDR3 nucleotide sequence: TGTGCCAGCAGTGACTCTCGGACAGGGGGGGCCACTGAAGCTTTCTTT.

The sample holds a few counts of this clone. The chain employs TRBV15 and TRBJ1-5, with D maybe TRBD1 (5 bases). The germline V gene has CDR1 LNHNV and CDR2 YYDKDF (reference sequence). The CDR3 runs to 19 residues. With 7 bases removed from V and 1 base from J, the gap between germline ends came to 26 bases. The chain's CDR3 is CATILGVRTIWDSNQPQHF. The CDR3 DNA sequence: TGTGCCACCATCCTGGGGGTCAGGACCATTTGGGACAGCAATCAGCCCCAGCATTTT.

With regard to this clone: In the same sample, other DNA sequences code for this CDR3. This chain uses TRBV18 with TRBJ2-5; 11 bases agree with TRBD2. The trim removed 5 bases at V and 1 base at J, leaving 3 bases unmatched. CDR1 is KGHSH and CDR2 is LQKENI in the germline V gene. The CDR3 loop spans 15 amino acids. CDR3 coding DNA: TGTGCCAGCTCAGCGGGACTAGCGGCCCAAGAGACCCAGTACTTC. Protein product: CASSAGLAAQETQYF. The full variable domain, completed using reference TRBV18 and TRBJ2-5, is NAGVMQNPRHLVRRRGQEARLRCSPMKGHSHVYWYRQLPEEGLKFMVYLQKENIIDESGMPKERFSAEFPKEGPSILRIQQVVRGDSAAYFCASSAGLAAQETQYFGPGTRLLVL.